This is a list of T cell receptor beta chains from one sample in a study of Ad26.COV2.S vaccination and SARS-CoV-2 variants. The table came from immunoSEQ multiplex PCR; TCRdb's copy has only in-frame clones and leaves some out. The data show about 430,000 clones, around 90% seen once. The sequenced sample was peripheral blood, obtained in a trial of Ad26.COV2.S vaccine versus placebo. The receptors originated from a person aged 18-60 years who received the Ad26.COV2.S COVID-19 vaccine or a placebo. CDR3s include the opening cysteine and the closing phenylalanine or tryptophan. A D gene is named only where the DNA matches it firmly. Clone size, where shown, is once, few, many, or a class for clones that have expanded.

d_gene	v_gene	j_gene	abundance	CDR3aa	CDR3nt
TRBD1	TRBV12-3/TRBV12-4	TRBJ2-5	.	CASSGTARETQYF	TGTGCCAGCAGTGGGACAGCACGGGAGACCCAGTACTTC
TRBD2	TRBV6-6	TRBJ2-1	.	CASSPLAGFAPGSYNEQFF	TGTGCCAGCAGTCCCCTAGCGGGCTTCGCCCCTGGCTCCTACAATGAGCAGTTCTTC
.	TRBV5-6	TRBJ1-5	.	CASSPNGVPSPQHF	TGTGCCAGCAGCCCAAATGGGGTTCCAAGCCCCCAGCATTTT
.	TRBV30	TRBJ2-2	.	CAWSVRRGELFF	TGTGCCTGGAGTGTACGCAGGGGGGAGCTGTTTTTT
.	TRBV30	TRBJ1-6	.	CAWSVTGYNSPLHF	TGTGCCTGGAGTGTTACAGGTTATAATTCACCCCTCCACTTT
TRBD1	TRBV29-1	TRBJ2-2	few	CSVKTGVAGELFF	TGCAGCGTTAAGACAGGGGTGGCCGGGGAGCTGTTTTTT
TRBD1	TRBV16	TRBJ1-1	.	CASSQSLWDRDTEAFF	TGTGCCAGCAGCCAATCACTCTGGGACAGGGACACTGAAGCTTTCTTT
TRBD2	TRBV7-9	TRBJ2-1	.	CASSFSSGVYYNEQFF	TGTGCCAGCAGCTTCTCTAGCGGGGTATACTACAATGAGCAGTTCTTC
.	TRBV4-3	TRBJ2-7	.	CASSQDLSTPYEQYF	TGCGCCAGCAGCCAAGATCTGTCGACCCCCTACGAGCAGTACTTC
.	TRBV29-1	TRBJ2-1	.	CSVEVITYNEQFF	TGCAGCGTTGAAGTCATCACCTACAATGAGCAGTTCTTC
.	TRBV7-8	TRBJ2-3	.	CASSLRVAANPRGRTDTQYF	TGTGCCAGCAGCTTAAGGGTAGCGGCCAACCCAAGGGGAAGGACAGATACGCAGTATTTT
.	TRBV28	TRBJ2-5	.	CASSSEEETQYF	TGTGCCAGCAGTTCCGAGGAAGAGACCCAGTACTTC
TRBD1	TRBV6-5	TRBJ2-2	.	CASRGTGGTGELFF	TGTGCCAGCAGGGGGACAGGGGGTACCGGGGAGCTGTTTTTT
.	TRBV5-1	TRBJ2-5	.	CASSLVPGQETQYF	TGCGCCAGCAGCTTGGTTCCGGGACAAGAGACCCAGTACTTC
.	TRBV7-2	TRBJ1-1	.	CASSLAGRVTEAFF	TGTGCCAGCAGCTTAGCGGGCAGGGTGACTGAAGCTTTCTTT
.	TRBV30	TRBJ2-3	.	CAWRVGNTDTQYF	TGTGCCTGGAGAGTTGGAAACACAGATACGCAGTATTTT
.	TRBV11-3	TRBJ2-1	.	CASSLDQGGSGTYNEQFF	TGTGCCAGCAGCTTAGATCAGGGTGGGAGTGGGACCTACAATGAGCAGTTCTTC
.	TRBV5-1	TRBJ2-1	.	CASSLGVNEQFF	TGCGCCAGCAGCTTGGGTGTCAATGAGCAGTTCTTC
.	TRBV27	TRBJ2-1	once	CASRLMPGTVNEQFF	TGTGCCAGCAGGCTCATGCCCGGGACTGTAAATGAGCAGTTCTTC
.	TRBV7-9	TRBJ1-2	.	CASSPRGGFHYGYTF	TGTGCCAGCAGCCCGCGAGGGGGATTCCACTATGGCTACACCTTC